Listed below are T cell receptor beta chains from one sample, sequenced in a study of cytomegalovirus exposure and HLA in healthy donors. TCRdb's table, derived via immunoSEQ multiplex PCR, lists solely in-frame clones and lacks some. The sample features about 130,000 clones, with roughly 1.7% in its top ten. The sequenced sample consisted of PBMCs. The receptors originated from a woman in her forties in good health and CMV-seropositive. Each CDR3 is given with its conserved first and last residue. A D gene is named only where the DNA matches it firmly.

- TRBJ2-3 15 TRBV2 TGTGCCAGCAGTACCGGGACAAAATCCACAGATACGCAGTATTTT CASSTGTKSTDTQYF
- TRBJ1-4 13 TRBV7-2 TGTGCCAGCAGCTTTAGTGCTAATGAAAAACTGTTTTTT CASSFSANEKLFF
TRBD2 TRBJ2-1 18 TRBV7-2 TGTGCCAGCAGCTTACCAGGGAGGCGCGGGAGTTCCTACAATGAGCAGTTCTTC CASSLPGRRGSSYNEQFF
- TRBJ2-7 13 TRBV25-1 TGTGCCAGCAAGGGTAGCGCTCCCTACGAGCAGTACTTC CASKGSAPYEQYF
TRBD1 TRBJ2-5 12 TRBV6-1 TGTGCCAGCAGTCGGACAGGAGAGACCCAGTACTTC CASSRTGETQYF
- TRBJ2-1 15 TRBV5-1 TGCGCCAGCAGCCCAGACAAGGAGGTGGGCGGGGAGCAGTTCTTC CASSPDKEVGGEQFF
TRBD1 TRBJ2-7 14 TRBV6-6 TGTGCCAGCAGTCGGGACAGGTTCCGCTACGAGCAGTACTTC CASSRDRFRYEQYF
- TRBJ2-5 13 TRBV5-4 TGTGCCAGCAGCCCGACTAGTGAAGAGACCCAGTACTTC CASSPTSEETQYF
- TRBJ2-5 14 TRBV9 TGTGCCAGCAGCCTTAATCCCCACCAAGAGACCCAGTACTTC CASSLNPHQETQYF
- TRBJ1-4 15 TRBV27 TGTGCCATCTACGGGGGGCGTGCAACTAATGAAAAACTGTTTTTT CAIYGGRATNEKLFF
TRBD1 TRBJ2-5 13 TRBV10-2 TGCGCCAGATCAACAGGGGCCCAAGAGACCCAGTACTTC CARSTGAQETQYF
TRBD1 TRBJ1-5 15 TRBV7-2 TGTGCCAGCAGCCAGGACAGGCTTAGCAATCAGCCCCAGCATTTT CASSQDRLSNQPQHF
- TRBJ2-1 18 TRBV7-8 TGTGCCAGCAGCAAGACTACCTTGTCAGCGCTCTCCTACAATGAGCAGTTCTTC CASSKTTLSALSYNEQFF
- TRBJ2-3 16 TRBV5-4 TGTGCCAGCAGTTTGGGCGCTATGGCGGGGACAGATACGCAGTATTTT CASSLGAMAGTDTQYF
TRBD1 TRBJ2-7 12 TRBV5-1 TGCGCCAGCAGCCCAGGGGGCAGCGAGCAGTACTTC CASSPGGSEQYF
- TRBJ1-1 13 TRBV18 TGTGCCAGCTCACCAAGTCAGGTAGCTGAAGCTTTCTTT CASSPSQVAEAFF
TRBD2 TRBJ2-5 13 TRBV29-1 TGCAGCGTTGGACTAGCGGTCCAAGAGACCCAGTACTTC CSVGLAVQETQYF
TRBD1 TRBJ2-2 14 TRBV19 TGTGCCAGTACCGGGACAGGGCGCACCGGGGAGCTGTTTTTT CASTGTGRTGELFF
- TRBJ2-1 12 TRBV5-4 TGTGCCAGGACAACCGATAACGGTGAGCAGTTCTTC CARTTDNGEQFF
TRBD2 TRBJ2-7 16 TRBV7-3 TGTGCCAGCAGCTTAACGACTAGCGGGAGTAAGTACGAGCAGTACTTC CASSLTTSGSKYEQYF
TRBD1 TRBJ2-7 15 TRBV27 TGTGCCAGCAGTTTAGGGACAGGGGGTATCTACGAGCAGTACTTC CASSLGTGGIYEQYF
TRBD1 TRBJ1-2 15 TRBV5-1 TGCGCCAGCAGCTCAGGGACAGGGGTCACCTATGGCTACACCTTC CASSSGTGVTYGYTF
TRBD1 TRBJ2-7 14 TRBV7-8 TGTGCCAGCAGCTCACAGGGGAAGGTGTACGAGCAGTACTTC CASSSQGKVYEQYF
TRBD1 TRBJ1-1 13 TRBV7-3 TGTGCCAGCGGGTGGGACAGGGGCACTGAAGCTTTCTTT CASGWDRGTEAFF
- TRBJ2-5 13 TRBV4-3 TGCGCCAGCAGCTCGACATCGTACGAGACCCAGTACTTC CASSSTSYETQYF
TRBD2 TRBJ2-2 18 TRBV7-9 TGTGCCAGCAGCGTTAAGTGGAGTACTAGCGGGAACACCGGGGAGCTGTTTTTT CASSVKWSTSGNTGELFF
- TRBJ2-3 15 TRBV6-5 TGTGCCAGCAGTTACCGGGGGATGGGCACAGATACGCAGTATTTT CASSYRGMGTDTQYF
- TRBJ1-5 14 TRBV7-2 TGTGCCAGCAGCTCGACAGGTTCGGGGCAGCCCCAGCATTTT CASSSTGSGQPQHF
- TRBJ1-3 14 TRBV19 TGTGCCAGTAGTATGGGAGGGTCTGGAAACACCATATATTTT CASSMGGSGNTIYF
- TRBJ1-3 16 TRBV6-6 TGTGCCAGCAGTTACCCTCCAGGGTCTGCTGGAAACACCATATATTTT CASSYPPGSAGNTIYF
- TRBJ2-7 13 TRBV6-1 TGTGCCAGCATCAGGGTAGGGGGCTACGAGCAGTACTTC CASIRVGGYEQYF
- TRBJ1-4 15 TRBV6-6 TGTGCCAGCAGTCGCCCCCGGGGGGCTGTCGAAAAACTGTTTTTT CASSRPRGAVEKLFF
TRBD1 TRBJ1-4 14 TRBV7-2 TGTGCCAGCAGCTTAAGGCAGGGGGGTGAAAAACTGTTTTTT CASSLRQGGEKLFF